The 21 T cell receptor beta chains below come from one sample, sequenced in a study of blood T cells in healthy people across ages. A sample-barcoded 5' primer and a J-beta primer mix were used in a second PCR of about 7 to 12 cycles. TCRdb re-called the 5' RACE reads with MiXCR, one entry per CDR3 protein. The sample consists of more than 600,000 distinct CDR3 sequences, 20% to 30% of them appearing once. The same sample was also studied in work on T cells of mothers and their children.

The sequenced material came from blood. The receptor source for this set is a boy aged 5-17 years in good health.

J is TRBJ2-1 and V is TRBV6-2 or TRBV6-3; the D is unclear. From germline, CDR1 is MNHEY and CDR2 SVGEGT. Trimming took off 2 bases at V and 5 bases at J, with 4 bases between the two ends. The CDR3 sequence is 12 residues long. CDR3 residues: CASSYDDNEQFF. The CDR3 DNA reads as TGTGCCAGCAGTTACGACGACAATGAGCAGTTCTTC.

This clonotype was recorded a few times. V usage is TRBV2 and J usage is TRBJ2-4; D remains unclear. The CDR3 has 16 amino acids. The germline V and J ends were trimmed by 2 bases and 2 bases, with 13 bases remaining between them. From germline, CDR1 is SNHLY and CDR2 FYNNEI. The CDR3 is CASSEYRTGSKNIQYF. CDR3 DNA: TGTGCCAGCAGTGAATATCGGACCGGGTCCAAAAACATTCAGTACTTC.

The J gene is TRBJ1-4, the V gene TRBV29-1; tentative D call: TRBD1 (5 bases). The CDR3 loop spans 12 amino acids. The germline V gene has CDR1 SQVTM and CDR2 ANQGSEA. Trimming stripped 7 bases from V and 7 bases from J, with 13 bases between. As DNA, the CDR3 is TGCAGCGCCGGGGGGGTCGGTGAAAAACTGTTTTTT. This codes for CSAGGVGEKLFF.

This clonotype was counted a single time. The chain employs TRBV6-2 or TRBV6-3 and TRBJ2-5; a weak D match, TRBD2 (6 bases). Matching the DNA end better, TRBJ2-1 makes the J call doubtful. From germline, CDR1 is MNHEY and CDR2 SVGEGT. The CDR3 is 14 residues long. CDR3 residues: CASSFGSGYNEQFF. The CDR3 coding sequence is TGTGCCAGCAGTTTCGGGAGCGGCTACAATGAGCAGTTCTTC.

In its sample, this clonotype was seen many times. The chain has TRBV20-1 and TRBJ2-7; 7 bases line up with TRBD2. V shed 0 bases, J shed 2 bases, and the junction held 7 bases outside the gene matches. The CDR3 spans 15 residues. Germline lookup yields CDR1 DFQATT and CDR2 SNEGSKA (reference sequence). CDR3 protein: CSARDRDYGTYEQYF. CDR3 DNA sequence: TGCAGTGCTAGAGACCGGGACTACGGGACCTACGAGCAGTACTTC.

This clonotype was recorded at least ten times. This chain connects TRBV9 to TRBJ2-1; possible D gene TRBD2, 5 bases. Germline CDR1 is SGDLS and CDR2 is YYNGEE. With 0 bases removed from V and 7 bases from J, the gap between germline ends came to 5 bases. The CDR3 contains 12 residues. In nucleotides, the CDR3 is TGTGCCAGCAGCGTAGCGGGAAATGAGCAGTTCTTC. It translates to CASSVAGNEQFF.

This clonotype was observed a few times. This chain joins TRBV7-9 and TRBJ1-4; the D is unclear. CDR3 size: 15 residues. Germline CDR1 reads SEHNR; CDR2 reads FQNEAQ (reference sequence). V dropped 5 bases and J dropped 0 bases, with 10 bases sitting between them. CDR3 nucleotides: TGTGCCAGCAGCGTTATTCCGTCAACTAATGAAAAACTGTTTTTT. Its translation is CASSVIPSTNEKLFF. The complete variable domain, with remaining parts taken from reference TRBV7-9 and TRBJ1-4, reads DTGVSQNPRHKITKRGQNVTFRCDPISEHNRLYWYRQTLGQGPEFLTYFQNEAQLEKSRLLSDRFSAERPKGSFSTLEIQRTEQGDSAMYLCASSVIPSTNEKLFFGSGTQLSVL.

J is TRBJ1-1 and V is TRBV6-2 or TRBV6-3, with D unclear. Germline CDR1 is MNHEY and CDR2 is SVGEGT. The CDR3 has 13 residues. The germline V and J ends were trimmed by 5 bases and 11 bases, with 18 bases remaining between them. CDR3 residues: CASSGLGLFTAFF. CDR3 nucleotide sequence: TGTGCCAGCAGTGGTCTAGGACTATTTACGGCTTTCTTT.

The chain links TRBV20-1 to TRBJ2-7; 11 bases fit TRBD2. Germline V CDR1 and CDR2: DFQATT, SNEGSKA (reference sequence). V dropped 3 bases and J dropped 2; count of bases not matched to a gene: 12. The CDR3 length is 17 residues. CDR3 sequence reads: CSARGGTSGGSPYEQYF. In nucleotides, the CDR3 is TGCAGTGCTAGGGGGGGCACTAGCGGGGGCTCGCCCTACGAGCAGTACTTC.

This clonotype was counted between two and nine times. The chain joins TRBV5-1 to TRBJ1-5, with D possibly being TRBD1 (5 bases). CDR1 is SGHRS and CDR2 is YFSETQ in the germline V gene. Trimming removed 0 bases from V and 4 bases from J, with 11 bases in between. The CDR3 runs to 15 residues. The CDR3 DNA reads TGCGCCAGCAGCTTGGGGGGAGGGGAAAATCAGCCCCAGCATTTT. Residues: CASSLGGGENQPQHF.

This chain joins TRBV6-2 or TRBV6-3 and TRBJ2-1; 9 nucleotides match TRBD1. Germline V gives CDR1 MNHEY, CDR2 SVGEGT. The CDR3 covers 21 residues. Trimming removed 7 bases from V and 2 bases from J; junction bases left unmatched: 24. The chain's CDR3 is CASTSRRTGGTEMVPYNEQFF. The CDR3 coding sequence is TGTGCCAGCACTTCAAGGCGAACAGGGGGCACAGAGATGGTGCCCTACAATGAGCAGTTCTTC.

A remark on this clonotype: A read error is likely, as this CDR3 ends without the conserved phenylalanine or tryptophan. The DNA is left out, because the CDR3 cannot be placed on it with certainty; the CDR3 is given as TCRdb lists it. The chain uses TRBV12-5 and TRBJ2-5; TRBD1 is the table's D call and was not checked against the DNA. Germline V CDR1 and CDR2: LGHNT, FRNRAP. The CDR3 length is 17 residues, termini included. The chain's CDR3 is CASAHWGGVLVGETQHL.

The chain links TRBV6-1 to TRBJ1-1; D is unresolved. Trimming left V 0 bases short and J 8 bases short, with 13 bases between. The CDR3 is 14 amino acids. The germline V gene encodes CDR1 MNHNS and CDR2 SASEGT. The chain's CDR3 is CASSEAIGHGEAFF. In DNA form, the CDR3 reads TGTGCCAGCAGTGAAGCAATAGGGCACGGGGAAGCTTTCTTT.

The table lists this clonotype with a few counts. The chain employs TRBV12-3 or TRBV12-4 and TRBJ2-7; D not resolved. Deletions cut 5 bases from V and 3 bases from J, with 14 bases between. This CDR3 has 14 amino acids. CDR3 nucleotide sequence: TGTGCCAGCAGTCTCTGGGCGGACGACTACGAGCAGTACTTC. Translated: CASSLWADDYEQYF.

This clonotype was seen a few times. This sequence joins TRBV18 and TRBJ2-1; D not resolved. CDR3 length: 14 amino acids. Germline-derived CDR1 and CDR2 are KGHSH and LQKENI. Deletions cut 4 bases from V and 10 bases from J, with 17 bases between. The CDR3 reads CASSHKVELWEQFF. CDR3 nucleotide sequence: TGTGCCAGCTCACATAAGGTGGAACTATGGGAGCAGTTCTTC.

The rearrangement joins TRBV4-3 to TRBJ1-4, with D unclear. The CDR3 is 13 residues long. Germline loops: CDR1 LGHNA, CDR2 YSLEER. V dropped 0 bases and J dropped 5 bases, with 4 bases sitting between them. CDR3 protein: CASSQDSNEKLFF. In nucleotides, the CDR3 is TGCGCCAGCAGCCAAGATTCAAATGAAAAACTGTTTTTT.

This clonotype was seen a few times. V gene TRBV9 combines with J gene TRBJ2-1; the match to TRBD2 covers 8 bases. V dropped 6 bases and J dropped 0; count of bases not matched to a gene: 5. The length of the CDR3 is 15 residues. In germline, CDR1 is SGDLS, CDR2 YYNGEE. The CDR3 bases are TGTGCCAGCAACTTAGCGGGGAGCTCCTACAATGAGCAGTTCTTC. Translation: CASNLAGSSYNEQFF.

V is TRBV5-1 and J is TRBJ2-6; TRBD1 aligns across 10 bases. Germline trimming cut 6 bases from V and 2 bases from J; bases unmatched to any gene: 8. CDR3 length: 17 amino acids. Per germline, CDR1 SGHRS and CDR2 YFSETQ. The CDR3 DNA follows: TGCGCCAGCACTGGGACAGGGGATCGCCCTGGGGCCAACGTCCTGACTTTC. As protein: CASTGTGDRPGANVLTF.

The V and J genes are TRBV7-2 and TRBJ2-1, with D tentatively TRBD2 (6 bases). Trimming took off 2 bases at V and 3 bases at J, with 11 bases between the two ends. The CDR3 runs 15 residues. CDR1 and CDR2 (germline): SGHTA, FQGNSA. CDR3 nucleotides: TGTGCCAGCAGCTTACTAGCGACTAACTACAATGAGCAGTTCTTC. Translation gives CASSLLATNYNEQFF.

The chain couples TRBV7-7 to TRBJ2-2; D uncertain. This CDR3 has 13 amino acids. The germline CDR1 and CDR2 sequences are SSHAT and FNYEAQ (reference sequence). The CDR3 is CAGSLVNTGELFF. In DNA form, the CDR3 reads TGTGCTGGCAGCTTAGTGAACACCGGGGAGCTGTTTTTT.

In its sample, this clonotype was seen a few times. This CDR3 is CASRAGQETQYF. CDR3 DNA: TGTGCCAGCAGGGCAGGGCAAGAGACCCAGTACTTC. The chain links TRBV2 to TRBJ2-5, with a tentative D call TRBD1 (5 bases). V was shortened by 6 bases and J by 2 bases, with 7 bases between the two germline ends. CDR3 size: 12 residues. From germline, CDR1 is SNHLY and CDR2 FYNNEI.